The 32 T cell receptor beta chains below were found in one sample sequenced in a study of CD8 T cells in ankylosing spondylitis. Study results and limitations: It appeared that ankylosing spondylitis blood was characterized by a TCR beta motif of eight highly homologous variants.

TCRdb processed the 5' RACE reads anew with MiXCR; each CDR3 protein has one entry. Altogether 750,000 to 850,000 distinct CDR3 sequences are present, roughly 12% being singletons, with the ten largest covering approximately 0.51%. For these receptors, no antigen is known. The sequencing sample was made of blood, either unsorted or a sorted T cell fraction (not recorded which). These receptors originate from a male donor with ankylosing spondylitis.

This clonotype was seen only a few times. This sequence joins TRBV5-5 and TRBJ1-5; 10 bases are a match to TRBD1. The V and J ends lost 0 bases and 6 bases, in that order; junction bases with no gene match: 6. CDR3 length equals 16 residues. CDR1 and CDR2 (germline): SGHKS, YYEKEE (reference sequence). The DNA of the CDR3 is TGTGCCAGCAGCTTGGAATGGGACAGGGGTGTTCAGCCCCAGCATTTT. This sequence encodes CASSLEWDRGVQPQHF.

CDR3 DNA sequence: TGTGCCAGCTCACCAAAGATGCCGGGGATGAGCTCCTACGAGCAGTACTTC. It is translated as CASSPKMPGMSSYEQYF. The V call is TRBV18, the J call TRBJ2-7; D perhaps matches TRBD2 (5 bases). There are 17 residues in the CDR3. Germline-derived CDR1 and CDR2 are KGHSH and LQKENI. Trimming took 2 bases from V and 0 from J, leaving 17 bases between them.

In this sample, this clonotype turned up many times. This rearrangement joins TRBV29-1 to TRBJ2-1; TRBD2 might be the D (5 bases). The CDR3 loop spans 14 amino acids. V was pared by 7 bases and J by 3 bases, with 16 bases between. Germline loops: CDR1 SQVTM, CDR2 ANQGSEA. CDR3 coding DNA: TGCAGCGGAACCTTCGCTAGCTTCTACAATGAGCAGTTCTTC. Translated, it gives CSGTFASFYNEQFF.

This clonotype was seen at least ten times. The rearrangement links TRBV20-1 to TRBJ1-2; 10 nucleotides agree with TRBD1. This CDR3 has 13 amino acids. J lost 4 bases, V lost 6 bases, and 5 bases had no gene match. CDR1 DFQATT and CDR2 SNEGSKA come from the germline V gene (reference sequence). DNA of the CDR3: TGCAGTGCAACGGGACAGGGGACCTATGGCTACACCTTC. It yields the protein CSATGQGTYGYTF.

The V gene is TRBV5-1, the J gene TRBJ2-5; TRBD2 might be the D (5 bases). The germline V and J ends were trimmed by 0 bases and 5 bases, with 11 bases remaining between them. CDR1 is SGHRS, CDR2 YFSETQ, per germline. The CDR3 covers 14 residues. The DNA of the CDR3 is TGCGCCAGCAGCTTGGCATCTAGCTCGGAGACCCAGTACTTC. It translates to CASSLASSSETQYF.

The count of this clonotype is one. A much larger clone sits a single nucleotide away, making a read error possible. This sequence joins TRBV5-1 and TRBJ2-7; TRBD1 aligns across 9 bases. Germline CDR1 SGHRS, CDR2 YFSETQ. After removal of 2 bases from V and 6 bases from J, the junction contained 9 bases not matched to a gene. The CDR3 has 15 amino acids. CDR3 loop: CASSLQGAGTCEQYF. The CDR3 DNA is TGCGCCAGCAGCTTACAGGGGGCGGGGACCTGCGAGCAGTACTTC.

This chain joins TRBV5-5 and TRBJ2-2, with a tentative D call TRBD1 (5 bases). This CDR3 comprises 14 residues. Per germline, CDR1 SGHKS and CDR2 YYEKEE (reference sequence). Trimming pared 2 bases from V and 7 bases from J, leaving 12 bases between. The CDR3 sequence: CASSFLGQFGELFF. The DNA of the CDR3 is TGTGCCAGCAGCTTTTTAGGACAATTCGGGGAGCTGTTTTTT.

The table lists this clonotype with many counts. The CDR3 is CSARDRDGLEETQYF. CDR3 sequence (DNA): TGCAGTGCTAGAGATAGGGACGGATTGGAAGAGACCCAGTACTTC. The chain carries TRBV20-1 and TRBJ2-5; D could derive from TRBD1 or TRBD2 (5 bases each). The germline V gene has CDR1 DFQATT and CDR2 SNEGSKA (reference sequence). Deletions cut 0 bases from V and 3 bases from J, with 14 bases between. CDR3 length equals 15 residues.

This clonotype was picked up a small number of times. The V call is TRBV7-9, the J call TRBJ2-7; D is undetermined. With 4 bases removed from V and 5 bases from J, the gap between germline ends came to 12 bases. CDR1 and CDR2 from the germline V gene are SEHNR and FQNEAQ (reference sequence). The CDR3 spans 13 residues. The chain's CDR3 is CASSSNAGHEQYF. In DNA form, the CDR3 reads TGTGCCAGCAGCTCAAACGCCGGCCACGAGCAGTACTTC.

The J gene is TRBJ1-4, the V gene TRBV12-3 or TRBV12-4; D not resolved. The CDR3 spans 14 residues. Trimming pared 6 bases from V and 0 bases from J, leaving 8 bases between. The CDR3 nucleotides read TGTGCCAGCAGCCAAGCAGCAACTAATGAAAAACTGTTTTTT. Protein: CASSQAATNEKLFF.

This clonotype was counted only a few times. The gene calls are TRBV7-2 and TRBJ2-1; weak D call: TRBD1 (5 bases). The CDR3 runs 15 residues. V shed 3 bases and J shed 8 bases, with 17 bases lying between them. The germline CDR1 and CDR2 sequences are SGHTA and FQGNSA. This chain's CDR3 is CASSFSRERGDEQFF. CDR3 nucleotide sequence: TGTGCCAGCAGCTTCTCAAGGGAAAGGGGTGATGAGCAGTTCTTC.

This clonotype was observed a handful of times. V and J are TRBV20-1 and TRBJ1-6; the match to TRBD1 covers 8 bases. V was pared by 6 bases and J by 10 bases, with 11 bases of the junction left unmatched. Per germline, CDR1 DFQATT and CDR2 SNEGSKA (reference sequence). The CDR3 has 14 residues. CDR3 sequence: CSADRQGLNSPLHF. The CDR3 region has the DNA TGCAGTGCCGACCGACAGGGGTTAAACTCACCCCTCCACTTT.

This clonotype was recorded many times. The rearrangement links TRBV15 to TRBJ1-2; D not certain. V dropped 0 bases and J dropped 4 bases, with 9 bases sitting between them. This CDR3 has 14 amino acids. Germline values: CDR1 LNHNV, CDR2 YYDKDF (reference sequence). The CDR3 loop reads CATSRDRGVYGYTF. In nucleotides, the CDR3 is TGTGCCACCAGCAGAGATCGCGGAGTCTATGGCTACACCTTC.

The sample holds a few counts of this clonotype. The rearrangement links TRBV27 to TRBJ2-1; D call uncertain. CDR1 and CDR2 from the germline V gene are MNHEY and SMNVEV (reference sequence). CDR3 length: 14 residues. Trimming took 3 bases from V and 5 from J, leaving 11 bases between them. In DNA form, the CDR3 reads TGTGCCAGCAGTTTGCTTCAGGCAGACAATGAGCAGTTCTTC. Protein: CASSLLQADNEQFF.

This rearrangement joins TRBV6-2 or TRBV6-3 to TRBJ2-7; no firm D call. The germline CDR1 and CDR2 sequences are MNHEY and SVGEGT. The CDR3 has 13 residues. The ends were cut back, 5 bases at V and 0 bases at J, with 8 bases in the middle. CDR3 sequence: CASSRVASYEQYF. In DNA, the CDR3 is TGTGCCAGCAGTAGGGTCGCCTCCTACGAGCAGTACTTC.

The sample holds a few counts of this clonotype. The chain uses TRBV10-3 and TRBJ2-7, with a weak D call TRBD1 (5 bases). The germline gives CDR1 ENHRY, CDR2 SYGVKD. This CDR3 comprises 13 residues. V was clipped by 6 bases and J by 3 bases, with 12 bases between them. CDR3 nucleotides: TGTGCCATCAGCCTACAGGAAAGCTACGAGCAGTACTTC. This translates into CAISLQESYEQYF.

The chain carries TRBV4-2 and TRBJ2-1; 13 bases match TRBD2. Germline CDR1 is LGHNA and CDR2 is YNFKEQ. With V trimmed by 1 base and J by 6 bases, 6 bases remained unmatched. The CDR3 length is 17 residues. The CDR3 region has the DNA TGTGCCAGCAGCCAAGGGGGACTAGCGGGACTGATCAATGAGCAGTTCTTC. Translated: CASSQGGLAGLINEQFF.

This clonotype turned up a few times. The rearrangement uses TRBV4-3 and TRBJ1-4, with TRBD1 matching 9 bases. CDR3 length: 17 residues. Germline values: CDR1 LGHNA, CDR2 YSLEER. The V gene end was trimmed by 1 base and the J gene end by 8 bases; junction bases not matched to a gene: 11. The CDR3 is CASSQGISGQGKEKLFF. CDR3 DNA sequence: TGCGCCAGCAGCCAAGGAATCTCAGGACAGGGGAAGGAAAAACTGTTTTTT.

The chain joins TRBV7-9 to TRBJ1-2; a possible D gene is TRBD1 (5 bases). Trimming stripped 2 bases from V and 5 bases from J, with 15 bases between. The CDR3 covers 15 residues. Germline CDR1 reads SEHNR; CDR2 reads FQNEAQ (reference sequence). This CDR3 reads CASSLILGEWYGYTF. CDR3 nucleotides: TGTGCCAGCAGCTTAATTTTGGGGGAGTGGTATGGCTACACCTTC. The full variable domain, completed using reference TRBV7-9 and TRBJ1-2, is DTGVSQNPRHKITKRGQNVTFRCDPISEHNRLYWYRQTLGQGPEFLTYFQNEAQLEKSRLLSDRFSAERPKGSFSTLEIQRTEQGDSAMYLCASSLILGEWYGYTFGSGTRLTVV.

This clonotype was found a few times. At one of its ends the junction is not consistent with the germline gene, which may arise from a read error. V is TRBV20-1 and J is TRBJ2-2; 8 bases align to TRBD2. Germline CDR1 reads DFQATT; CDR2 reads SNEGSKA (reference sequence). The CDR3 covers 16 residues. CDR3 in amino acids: CSARGGRSGSTGELFF. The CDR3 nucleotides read TGCAGTGCAAGAGGGGGGCGCAGCGGGAGTACCGGGGAGCTGTTTTTT.

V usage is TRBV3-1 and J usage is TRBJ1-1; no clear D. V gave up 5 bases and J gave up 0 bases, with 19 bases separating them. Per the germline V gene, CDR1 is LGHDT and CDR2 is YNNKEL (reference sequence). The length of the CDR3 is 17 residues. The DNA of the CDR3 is TGTGCCAGCAGCTTCCCCCGCGGGGTTGAGATGAACACTGAAGCTTTCTTT. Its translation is CASSFPRGVEMNTEAFF.

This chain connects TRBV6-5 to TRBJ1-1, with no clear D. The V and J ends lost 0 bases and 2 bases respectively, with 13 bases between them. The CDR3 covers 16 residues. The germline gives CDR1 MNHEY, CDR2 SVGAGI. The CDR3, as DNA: TGTGCCAGCAGTTACTCGGCCTCCCGATCAAACACTGAAGCTTTCTTT. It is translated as CASSYSASRSNTEAFF.

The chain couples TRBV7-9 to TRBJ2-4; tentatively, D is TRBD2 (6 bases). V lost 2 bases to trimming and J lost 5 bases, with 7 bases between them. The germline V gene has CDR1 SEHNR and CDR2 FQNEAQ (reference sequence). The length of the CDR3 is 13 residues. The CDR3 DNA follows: TGTGCCAGCAGCTTATCGGGGGAAAACATTCAGTACTTC. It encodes CASSLSGENIQYF.

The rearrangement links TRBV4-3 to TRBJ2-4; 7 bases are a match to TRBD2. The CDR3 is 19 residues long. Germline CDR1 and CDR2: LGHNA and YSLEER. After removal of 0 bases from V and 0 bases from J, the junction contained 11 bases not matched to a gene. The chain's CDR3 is CASSQDQAGRGLAKNIQYF. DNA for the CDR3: TGCGCCAGCAGCCAAGATCAAGCGGGACGTGGACTAGCCAAAAACATTCAGTACTTC.

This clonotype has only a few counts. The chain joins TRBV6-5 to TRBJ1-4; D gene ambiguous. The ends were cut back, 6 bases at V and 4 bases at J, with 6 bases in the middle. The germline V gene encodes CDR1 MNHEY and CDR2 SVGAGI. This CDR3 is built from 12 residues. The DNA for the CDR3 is TGTGCCAGCAGAGCCCTTAATGAAAAACTGTTTTTT. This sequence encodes CASRALNEKLFF.

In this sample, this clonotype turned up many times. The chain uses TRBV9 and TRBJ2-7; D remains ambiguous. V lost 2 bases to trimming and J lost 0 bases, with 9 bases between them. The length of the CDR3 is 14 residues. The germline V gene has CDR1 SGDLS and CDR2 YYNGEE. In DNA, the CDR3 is TGTGCCAGCAGCGTCGACGTAGCCTCCTACGAGCAGTACTTC. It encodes CASSVDVASYEQYF.

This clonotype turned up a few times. The CDR3 bases are TGTGCCATCAGGGGACAGGAACAAGGGAATGAGCAGTTCTTC. Translation: CAIRGQEQGNEQFF. V and J are TRBV10-3 and TRBJ2-1, with 8 bases that match TRBD1. The CDR3 loop spans 14 amino acids. CDR1 and CDR2 from the germline V gene are ENHRY and SYGVKD. Germline trimming cut 6 bases from V and 7 bases from J; bases unmatched to any gene: 8.

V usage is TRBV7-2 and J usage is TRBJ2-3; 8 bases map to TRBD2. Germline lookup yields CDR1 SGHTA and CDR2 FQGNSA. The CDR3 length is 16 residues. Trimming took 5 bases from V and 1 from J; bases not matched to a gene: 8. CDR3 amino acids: CASSRGRTRGTDTQYF. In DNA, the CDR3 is TGTGCCAGCAGCCGCGGGAGGACCAGGGGCACAGATACGCAGTATTTT.

CDR3 sequence reads: CSARPYSGSYNEQFF. In DNA form, the CDR3 reads TGCAGTGCTAGGCCCTATAGCGGTTCCTACAATGAGCAGTTCTTC. The chain couples TRBV20-1 to TRBJ2-1, with D possibly being TRBD2 (6 bases). V dropped 3 bases and J dropped 1 base, with 13 bases sitting between them. Germline CDR1 and CDR2: DFQATT and SNEGSKA (reference sequence). The CDR3 consists of 15 residues.

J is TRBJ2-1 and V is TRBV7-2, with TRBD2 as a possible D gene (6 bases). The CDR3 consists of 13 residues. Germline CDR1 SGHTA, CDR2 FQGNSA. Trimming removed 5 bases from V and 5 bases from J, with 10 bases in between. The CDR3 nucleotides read TGTGCCAGCAGCACCGGGGGTAACAATGAGCAGTTCTTC. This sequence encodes CASSTGGNNEQFF.

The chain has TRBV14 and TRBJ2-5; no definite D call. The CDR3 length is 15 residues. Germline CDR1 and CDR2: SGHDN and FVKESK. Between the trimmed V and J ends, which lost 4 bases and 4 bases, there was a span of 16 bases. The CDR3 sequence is CASSRPFERRETQYF. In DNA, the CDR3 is TGTGCCAGCAGCCGACCCTTTGAGAGACGAGAGACCCAGTACTTC.

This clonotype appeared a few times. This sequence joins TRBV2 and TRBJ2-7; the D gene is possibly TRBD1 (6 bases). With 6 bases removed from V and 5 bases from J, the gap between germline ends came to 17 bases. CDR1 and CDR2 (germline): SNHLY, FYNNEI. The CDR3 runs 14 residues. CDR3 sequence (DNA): TGTGCCAGCAGGACCGGGACAAGCGGCAACGAGCAGTACTTC. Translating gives CASRTGTSGNEQYF. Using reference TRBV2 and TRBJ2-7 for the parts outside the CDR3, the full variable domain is EPEVTQTPSHQVTQMGQEVILRCVPISNHLYFYWYRQILGQKVEFLVSFYNNEISEKSEIFDDQFSVERPDGSNFTLKIRSTKLEDSAMYFCASRTGTSGNEQYFGPGTRLTVT.